This T cell receptor (beta chain) came from a study of T cell responses to AZD1222 COVID-19 vaccine. In the study overall: The analysis combined second doses at about 4 or about 12 weeks. Findings of the study overall: Seropositivity was recorded at baseline in only a handful of AZD1222 recipients. A rise in Spike-specific TCR breadth and depth followed two AZD1222 doses. A mostly white British donor set with more females was recruited, and clonal diversity was possibly underestimated.

About this clone: Antigen unknown.

The V end was cut by 4 bases, the J end by 1 base, with 17 bases between. The CDR3 runs 16 residues. CDR1 SGHNT and CDR2 YYREEE come from the germline V gene (reference sequence). Clones were sequenced by immunoSEQ multiplex PCR, and TCRdb holds only the in-frame ones, with some missing. The sample comprises tens of thousands of clones, roughly 88% of which are singletons, and roughly 14% rests with the top ten. The sample in question was peripheral blood, obtained on day 0 of AZD1222 vaccination. The TCR originated in an adult in good health. The chain uses TRBV5-4 and TRBJ1-1; weak D call: TRBD1 (5 bases). CDR3 nucleotides: TGTGCCAGCAGCCCCAAGTCCAGGGTAGAGAACACTGAAGCTTTCTTT. As protein: CASSPKSRVENTEAFF.